The sequence of this T cell receptor (beta chain) was determined in a study of Ad26.COV2.S vaccination and SARS-CoV-2 variants. Study-level results: Spike-specific TCR breadth ran higher among vaccine recipients than placebo recipients.

Treatment indicated: roughly 18 received Ad26.COV2.S at low or high dose, single or two shots; several received placebo; per-sample allocation not given. The samples date from day 63 after the first vaccine or placebo injection. This table comes from immunoSEQ multiplex PCR, and its TCRdb copy is limited to in-frame clones, with some not included. The sample lists about 680,000 clones; around 92% were seen once. Germline V lookup: CDR1 LNHDA, CDR2 SQIVND (reference sequence). The CDR3 has 14 amino acids. Trimming stripped 7 bases from V and 0 bases from J, with 10 bases between. This clone was seen only a few times. Its antigen remains unknown.

This receptor was taken from a person aged 18-65 years who received the Ad26.COV2.S COVID-19 vaccine or a placebo. Specimen: peripheral blood, collected in a trial of Ad26.COV2.S vaccine versus placebo. The chain has TRBV19 and TRBJ1-5; D unclear. CDR3: CASTLDGSNQPQHF. The CDR3 coding sequence is TGTGCCAGTACCCTGGACGGTAGCAATCAGCCCCAGCATTTT.